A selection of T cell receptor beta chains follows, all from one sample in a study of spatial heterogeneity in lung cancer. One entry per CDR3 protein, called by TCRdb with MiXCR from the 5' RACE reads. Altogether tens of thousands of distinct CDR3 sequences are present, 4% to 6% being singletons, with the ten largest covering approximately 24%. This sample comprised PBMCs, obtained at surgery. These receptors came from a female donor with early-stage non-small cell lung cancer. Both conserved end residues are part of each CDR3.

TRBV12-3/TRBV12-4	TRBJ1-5	CASSYFPAGTQPQHF
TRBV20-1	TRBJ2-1	CSADRDTAYNEQFF
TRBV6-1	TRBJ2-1	CASTLGSSYNEQFF
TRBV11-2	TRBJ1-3	CASSLDVGVGNTIYF
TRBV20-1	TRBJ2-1	CSSGTGTSGGNEQFF
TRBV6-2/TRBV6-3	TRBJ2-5	CASSPLAGGGETQYF
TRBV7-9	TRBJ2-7	CASSLTQGFVEQYF
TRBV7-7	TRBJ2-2	CASSPGTPNTGELFF
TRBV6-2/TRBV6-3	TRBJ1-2	CASSYSVPGDGYTF
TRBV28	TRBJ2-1	CASDRGYNEQFF
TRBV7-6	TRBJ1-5	CASSPISAGNQPQHF
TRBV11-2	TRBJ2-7	CASSRQGGDEQYF
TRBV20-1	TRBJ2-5	CSAEGWTSGYQETQYF
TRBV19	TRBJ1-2	CASSSGWNYGYTF
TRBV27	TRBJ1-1	CASSGGGDLEAFF
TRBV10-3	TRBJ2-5	CAISPTSGGNQETQYF
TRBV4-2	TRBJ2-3	CASSQVAASTDTQYF
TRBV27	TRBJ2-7	CASSPAQGSGSYEQYF
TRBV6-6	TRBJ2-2	CASSYLMPNRGLGLTGELFF
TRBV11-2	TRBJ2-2	CASSLALLQGQGRTGELFF
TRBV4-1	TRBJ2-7	CARRTPRGRSYEQYF
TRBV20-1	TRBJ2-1	CSASFGTNYNEQFF
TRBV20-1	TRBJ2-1	CSAMGGAANEQFF
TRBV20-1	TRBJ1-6	CSARATGNDLNSPLHF
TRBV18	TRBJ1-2	CASSPRDESSYGYTF
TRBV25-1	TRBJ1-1	CASSDPGLNTEAFF
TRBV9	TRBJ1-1	CASSVEIWTGRGNTEAFF
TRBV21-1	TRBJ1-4	CASSKRETGVGEKLFF
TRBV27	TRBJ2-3	CASSFRPEPGLAGGLADTQYF
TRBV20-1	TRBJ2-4	CSARDRGGRRSIQYF
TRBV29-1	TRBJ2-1	CSVVPGQNEQFF
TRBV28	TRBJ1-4	CASSLGGQGDEKLFF
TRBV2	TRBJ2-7	CASSTTGSDEQYF
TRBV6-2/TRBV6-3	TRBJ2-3	CASQRGTYSTDTQYF
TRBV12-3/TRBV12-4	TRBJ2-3	CASSFPSGGPPVSDTQYF
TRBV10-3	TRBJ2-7	CAISSGTGVGEQYF
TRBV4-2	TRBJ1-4	CASSQLQGANEKLFF
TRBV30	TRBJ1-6	CAWSVVGAGNSPLHF
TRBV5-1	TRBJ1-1	CASSLAGTGVEAFF
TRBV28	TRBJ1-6	CASSLTANSPLHF